This is a list of T cell receptor beta chains from one sample in a study of shared clonotypes between healthy human individuals. Profiling relied on immunoSEQ multiplex PCR, and the TCRdb table lists in-frame clones only, not all of them. Seen here are 2 million to 2.5 million clones, 90% to 95% observed once, and the top ten hold 1.5% to 2%. Sequencing was carried out using naive CD8+ T cells from PBMCs. The origin of the receptors is a man younger than 35 in good health. Some clones in this sample may be carry-over from other donors' samples. CDR3s include the opening cysteine and the closing phenylalanine or tryptophan. A D gene is named only where the DNA matches it firmly. Clone sizes are given selectively: once, few, many, or a class where the clone is expanded.

j_call: TRBJ2-7; v_call: TRBV11-2; clone_size: .; d_call: TRBD2; cdr3_aa: CASSSPQAGLIYEQYF; cdr3_nt: TGTGCCAGCAGCTCCCCACAAGCGGGATTAATCTACGAGCAGTACTTC
j_call: TRBJ2-7; v_call: TRBV27; clone_size: .; d_call: .; cdr3_aa: CASSSRQPYEQYF; cdr3_nt: TGTGCCAGCAGTTCTCGACAACCCTACGAGCAGTACTTC
j_call: TRBJ1-1; v_call: TRBV7-9; clone_size: .; d_call: TRBD1; cdr3_aa: CVSSSNPGTAMNTEAFF; cdr3_nt: TGTGTCAGCAGCTCCAACCCCGGGACAGCGATGAACACTGAAGCTTTCTTT
j_call: TRBJ1-2; v_call: TRBV6-5; clone_size: few; d_call: .; cdr3_aa: CASTPRLGGIYGYTF; cdr3_nt: TGTGCCAGCACCCCCCGATTAGGGGGAATCTATGGCTACACCTTC
j_call: TRBJ2-5; v_call: TRBV4-1; clone_size: .; d_call: TRBD2; cdr3_aa: CASSQGGSLQETQYF; cdr3_nt: TGCGCCAGCAGCCAGGGCGGGAGCCTCCAAGAGACCCAGTACTTC
j_call: TRBJ2-5; v_call: TRBV27; clone_size: .; d_call: .; cdr3_aa: CASSSLPRGVGETQYF; cdr3_nt: TGTGCCAGCAGTTCCCTCCCTAGGGGTGTTGGAGAGACCCAGTACTTC
j_call: TRBJ2-1; v_call: TRBV9; clone_size: .; d_call: TRBD2; cdr3_aa: CASSRGAGNEQFF; cdr3_nt: TGTGCCAGCTCCCGAGGAGCGGGGAATGAGCAGTTCTTC
j_call: TRBJ2-7; v_call: TRBV25-1; clone_size: .; d_call: .; cdr3_aa: CASSENSYEQYF; cdr3_nt: TGTGCCAGCAGTGAAAACAGCTACGAGCAGTACTTC
j_call: TRBJ2-3; v_call: TRBV6-5; clone_size: once; d_call: .; cdr3_aa: CASSDGLVGYF; cdr3_nt: TGTGCCAGCTCGGACGGACTCGTCGGGTATTTT
j_call: TRBJ1-2; v_call: TRBV28; clone_size: .; d_call: TRBD1; cdr3_aa: CASSLGPGQGKVLGYTF; cdr3_nt: TGTGCCAGCAGTTTAGGACCGGGACAGGGGAAGGTCTTGGGCTACACCTTC
j_call: TRBJ2-7; v_call: TRBV29-1; clone_size: .; d_call: TRBD1; cdr3_aa: CSVQDGTGAYEQYF; cdr3_nt: TGCAGCGTCCAGGACGGGACAGGGGCCTACGAGCAGTACTTC
j_call: TRBJ2-5; v_call: TRBV4-1; clone_size: .; d_call: .; cdr3_aa: CASSREEKESLGGRETQYF; cdr3_nt: TGCGCCAGCAGCCGGGAAGAGAAGGAATCTTTGGGGGGACGAGAGACCCAGTACTTC
j_call: TRBJ1-2; v_call: TRBV15; clone_size: .; d_call: .; cdr3_aa: CATSGPGFPSYGYTF; cdr3_nt: TGTGCCACCAGCGGCCCAGGGTTTCCTAGCTATGGCTACACCTTC
j_call: TRBJ1-1; v_call: TRBV5-5; clone_size: few; d_call: .; cdr3_aa: CASSASGHRGDTEAFF; cdr3_nt: TGTGCCAGCAGCGCCTCGGGACACCGGGGAGACACTGAAGCTTTCTTT
j_call: TRBJ1-4; v_call: TRBV11-2; clone_size: .; d_call: .; cdr3_aa: CASSPRSSEEKLFF; cdr3_nt: TGTGCCAGCAGCCCAAGGTCGTCGGAAGAAAAACTGTTTTTT
j_call: TRBJ2-7; v_call: TRBV27; clone_size: .; d_call: .; cdr3_aa: CASRGRTPYYEQYF; cdr3_nt: TGTGCCAGCAGGGGTAGGACTCCCTACTACGAGCAGTACTTC
j_call: TRBJ2-3; v_call: TRBV9; clone_size: .; d_call: TRBD1; cdr3_aa: CASSTRTQGRGADTQYF; cdr3_nt: TGTGCCAGCAGCACGCGTACACAGGGGCGCGGCGCAGATACGCAGTATTTT
j_call: TRBJ2-7; v_call: TRBV18; clone_size: .; d_call: .; cdr3_aa: CASSPMGATYEQYF; cdr3_nt: TGTGCCAGCTCACCAATGGGGGCTACCTACGAGCAGTACTTC
j_call: TRBJ2-2; v_call: TRBV6-5; clone_size: .; d_call: .; cdr3_aa: CASSGTRTGELFF; cdr3_nt: TGTGCCAGCAGTGGGACACGGACCGGGGAGCTGTTTTTT
j_call: TRBJ2-7; v_call: TRBV5-5; clone_size: .; d_call: .; cdr3_aa: CASSGSGLGISYEQYF; cdr3_nt: TGTGCCAGCAGCGGGAGCGGACTGGGCATTTCCTACGAGCAGTACTTC
j_call: TRBJ2-3; v_call: TRBV29-1; clone_size: .; d_call: .; cdr3_aa: CSVEEIGDFSDTQYF; cdr3_nt: TGCAGCGTTGAAGAAATCGGGGACTTTTCAGATACGCAGTATTTT